This T cell receptor (beta chain) emerged from a study of blood T cell repertoires in COVID-19. Profiling relied on immunoSEQ multiplex PCR, and the TCRdb table lists in-frame clones only, not all of them. In the table there are about 260,000 clones, about 88% of which are singletons. The V gene's germline CDR1 is SNHLY and CDR2 FYNNEI. The CDR3 covers 15 residues. The V gene lost 4 bases and the J gene lost 4 bases, with 14 bases spanning the gap. The chain carries TRBV2 and TRBJ2-1; D is uncertain. This TCR came from a woman between 45 and 60 years old who had recovered from COVID-19. Sequences were obtained from PBMCs or T cells enriched from blood (not recorded which). In DNA form, the CDR3 reads TGTGCCAGCAGTGTCCTGGGCGTCCCGTACAATGAGCAGTTCTTC. This encodes CASSVLGVPYNEQFF.